What follows is one TCR beta chain and its context. The antigen remains unidentified. These data belong to a study of response to subunit inactivated influenza vaccine. Study observations and caveats: Each seasonal influenza vaccination recruits few new T cells, the authors suggested.

MiXCR was run by TCRdb on the RT-PCR reads, yielding one entry per CDR3 protein. The repertoire holds more than 250,000 distinct CDR3 sequences, 20% to 25% seen once, with 10% to 13% in the top ten. This CDR3 comprises 14 residues. CDR1 SEHNR and CDR2 FQNEAQ come from the germline V gene (reference sequence). V was clipped by 5 bases and J by 4 bases; unmatched bases: 3. The TCR originated in a man between 50 and 69 years old who received an inactivated influenza vaccine. The chain uses TRBV7-9 and TRBJ2-2; 8 nucleotides align to TRBD2. The material was PBMCs from blood, obtained less than 22 months after vaccination. The CDR3 reads CASSRGGITGELFF. The CDR3 DNA reads TGTGCCAGCAGCCGGGGGGGCATCACCGGGGAGCTGTTTTTT. The complete variable domain, with remaining parts taken from reference TRBV7-9 and TRBJ2-2, reads DTGVSQNPRHKITKRGQNVTFRCDPISEHNRLYWYRQTLGQGPEFLTYFQNEAQLEKSRLLSDRFSAERPKGSFSTLEIQRTEQGDSAMYLCASSRGGITGELFFGEGSRLTVL.